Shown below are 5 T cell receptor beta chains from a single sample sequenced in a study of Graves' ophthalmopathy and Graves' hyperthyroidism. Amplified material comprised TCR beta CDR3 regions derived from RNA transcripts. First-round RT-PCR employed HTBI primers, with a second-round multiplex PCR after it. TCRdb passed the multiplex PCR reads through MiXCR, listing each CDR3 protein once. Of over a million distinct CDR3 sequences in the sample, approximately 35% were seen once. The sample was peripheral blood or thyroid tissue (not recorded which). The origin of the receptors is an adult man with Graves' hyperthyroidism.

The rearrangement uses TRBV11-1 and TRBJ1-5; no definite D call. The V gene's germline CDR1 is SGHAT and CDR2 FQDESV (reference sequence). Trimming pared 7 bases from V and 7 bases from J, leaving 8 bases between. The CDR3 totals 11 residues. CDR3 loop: CASIIGQPQHF. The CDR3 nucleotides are TGTGCCAGCATCATAGGACAGCCCCAGCATTTT.

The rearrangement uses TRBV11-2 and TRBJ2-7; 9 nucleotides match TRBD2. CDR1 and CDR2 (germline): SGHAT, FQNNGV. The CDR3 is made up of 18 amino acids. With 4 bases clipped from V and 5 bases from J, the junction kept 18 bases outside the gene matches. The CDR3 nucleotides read TGTGCCAGCAGCTCCTTGTCCCCCCGACTAGCGGTTTGCCACGAGCAGTACTTC. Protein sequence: CASSSLSPRLAVCHEQYF.

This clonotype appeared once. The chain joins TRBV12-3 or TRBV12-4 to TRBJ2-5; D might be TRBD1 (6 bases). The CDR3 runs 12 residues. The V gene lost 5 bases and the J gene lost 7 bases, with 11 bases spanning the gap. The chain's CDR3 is CASSTGFWTQYF. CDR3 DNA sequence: TGTGCCAGCAGTACAGGGTTTTGGACCCAGTACTTC.

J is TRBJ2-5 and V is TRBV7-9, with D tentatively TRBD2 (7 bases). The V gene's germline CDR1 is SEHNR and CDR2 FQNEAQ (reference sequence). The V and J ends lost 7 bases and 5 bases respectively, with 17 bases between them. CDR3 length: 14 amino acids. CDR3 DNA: TGTGCCAGCACCTCCTTAGGCGGGGGCGAGACCCAGTACTTC. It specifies CASTSLGGGETQYF.

The CDR3 reads CASSQGQGEDEKLFF. In nucleotides, the CDR3 is TGCGCCAGCAGCCAAGGACAGGGGGAGGATGAAAAACTGTTTTTT. The chain is built from TRBV4-3 and TRBJ1-4; 9 bases fit TRBD1. Trimming at V came to 1 base and at J to 6 bases, leaving 3 bases not matched to a gene. CDR1 and CDR2 (germline): LGHNA, YSLEER. This CDR3 has 15 amino acids.